The present TCR beta chain was sequenced within a study of T cells in tumors after PD-1 blockade. The wider study: A subset received ongoing vismodegib 150 mg daily alongside anti-PD-1 therapy. Mean per blood sample: 113,528 templates (about 23,000-257,772), around 35,000 unique clonotypes.

Sequencing used immunoSEQ multiplex PCR; TCRdb keeps in-frame clones, though not all of them. The table has fewer than 50,000 clones, roughly 80% seen once. After removal of 4 bases from V and 4 bases from J, the junction contained 11 bases not matched to a gene. Looked up from germline, CDR1 is MDHEN and CDR2 is SYDVKM. The CDR3 covers 16 residues. The gene calls are TRBV28 and TRBJ2-5; 8 bases fit TRBD2. The receptor was derived from a human donor with basal cell carcinoma. The sequences come from PBMCs, collected before anti-PD-1 treatment. This chain's CDR3 is CASSSARWSGGETQYF. The CDR3 region has the DNA TGTGCCAGCAGTTCCGCCAGGTGGAGCGGGGGAGAGACCCAGTACTTC.